Described below is a single TCR beta chain sequence and its context. No cognate antigen has been identified for it. Base-call qualities are not available, and no considerably larger clone is one nucleotide away. The record originates from a study of cytomegalovirus exposure and HLA in healthy donors (dated by TCRdb to about 2017). A note on the overall study: According to an earlier analysis of around 600 of the donors, some 180 million T cells yielded 100 million or so unique TCR beta sequences and more than 250 Gb of sequence data. An early release that covered fewer than 750 HLA-typed donors contained 300 to 350 gigabases of sequencing data and tens of millions of unique TCR sequences. Among the approximately 400 genotyped donors, more than 70% belonged to the genetic ancestry cluster associated with self-reported Caucasian donors. The study aimed to test whether cataloging public T cell receptors could reveal signatures of past pathogen exposure. The study profiled the T cell repertoires of fewer than 850 subjects by immunosequencing and related them to cytomegalovirus serostatus. In addition to the first cohort of 500 to 850 subjects, a separate validation cohort of approximately 130 different subjects was used. To predict cytomegalovirus infection status, the study combined high-throughput TCR immunosequencing, statistical association of individual TCRs with disease status, and machine learning. A later analysis re-analyzed previously published TCR beta repertoires from 650 to 800 donors and added high-resolution HLA genotyping to study TCR occurrence patterns. Rather than drawing on any new phenotypic data, the later analysis identified candidate immune exposures from TCR beta sequences and the way those sequences occurred across donors. An earlier analysis of around 540 of the donors applied high-throughput TCR beta sequencing to assess whether each TCR beta V gene segment acted as functional or pseudogenic. Alongside the repertoire data, information on donor age, sex, ethnicity and CMV serostatus was compiled. A later genetic analysis used genome-wide SNP genotypes for about 65% of the 666 donors, treating that subset as a discovery cohort. All discovery cohort repertoires had been generated on a single sequencing platform. Both class I and class II loci were covered by HLA typing, at four-digit resolution. The number of donors typed differed by locus, with about 629-630 for A, B, C, DRB1 and DQB1, about 500 for DQA1, 600 to 610 for DPA1, and under 490 for DPB1. Five DR-DQ haplotypes were treated as single units for association and clustering because of strong linkage in the cohort. On average, roughly 240,000 unique TCR beta nucleotide sequences were sequenced per donor among some 420 genotyped donors of the cohort, with roughly 19% of those sequences being non-productive. Paper-wide results and their limitations: A later genetic analysis associated a missense DCLRE1C variant with V-gene and J-gene trimming of TCR beta chains, and an independent cohort replicated the association. In vitro tests confirmed that three of the cytomegalovirus-associated TCR beta chains recognize cytomegalovirus antigens. Cytomegalovirus status was reported to be diagnosed by the classifier with high specificity and sensitivity in both the original and validation cohorts. A later analysis found that most CMV-associated TCR beta chains appeared HLA-restricted, with HLA associations seemingly driven largely by CMV exposure. At a false discovery rate of 0.05, a later analysis linked 16,951 TCR beta sequences to specific HLA alleles. The authors suggested that the approach could potentially be generalized to other disease states and immunological phenotypes. When HLA alleles, especially DR and DQ, strongly co-occurred, attributing TCR associations to individual alleles was difficult. Correlated functional status among segregating V segments might be attributable to linkage disequilibrium, but an unknown experimental factor could not be ruled out. Because counts were too low, roughly 16 rarely observed V segments, including chromosome 9 orphons, were excluded from the earlier analysis of fewer than 650 of the donors. In the study, roughly 160 TCR beta chains were listed as associated with cytomegalovirus. In a later genetic analysis, fewer N-insertions in productive TCRs were reported among donors in an Asian-associated ancestry cluster than the roughly 700-donor mean. A group of highly shared sequence variants was considered likely to be a technical artifact of the sequencing pipeline. Sequencing depth was assumed to be roughly uniform across donors in the presence/absence analyses, though that assumption may not hold. In an earlier analysis of some 540 of the donors, most TCR beta V segments appeared in productive rearrangements about 87% or about 30% of the time, broadly matching IMGT annotations. In a later analysis, several top co-occurrence clusters were reported to appear linked to parvovirus B19, influenza, CMV and Epstein-Barr virus. A further reported finding was that TCR beta sequences accurately predicted the HLA-A and HLA-B alleles for most subjects in the first cohort. In a later analysis, TCR association rates were found to vary across HLA loci, with the most associated TCRs seen for DRB1 alleles and the fewest for HLA-C alleles. For the cohort, immune exposure information was limited to CMV serostatus. Only TCR beta chains were sequenced in this cohort, and the absence of alpha or paired-chain data limited detectable features. Across donors, most TCR sequences were observed very rarely, whereas some public TCRs were present in many individuals. Some IMGT-functional V segments, including TRBV6-2 and TRBV6-3, could not be told apart with the 87-base-pair reads, so those segments were excluded. In a later analysis, HLA-associated TCR beta chains showed more clonal expansion and lower generation probabilities than non-associated chains that were equally common. HLA typing was unavailable for some donors at each locus, so association tests used only the typed subset.

Trimming leaves V shorter by 3 bases and J shorter by 2 bases, with the junction holding 3 bases beyond the gene matches. The CDR3 covers 14 residues, taking in both the cysteine and the phenylalanine. Only the CDR3 DNA stays, 42 bases, in frame from base 1. CDR1 SGDLS and CDR2 YYNGEE are derived from the germline V gene. The cohort consisted of 666 healthy bone marrow donors. Cohort members were all nominally healthy when sampled, although unrecorded immune exposures were likely present. The donor tested CMV seronegative and was one of the 352 seronegative cohort members. A peripheral blood sample was collected from each donor, and TCR beta sequencing was performed on peripheral blood mononuclear cells. Genomic DNA extraction from the blood cell samples was performed with the Qiagen DNeasy Blood Extraction Kit. Library preparation was by the immunoSEQ multiplex PCR assay. The multiplex PCR relied on a mix of 60 forward primers for TCR Vbeta segments and 13 reverse primers for TCR Jbeta segments. The CDR3 region of rearranged TCR beta genes was amplified from genomic DNA with a multiplex PCR assay. The amplified TCR beta libraries were sequenced on the Illumina HiSeq System as 87-base-pair reads. In the authors' own workflow: A later analysis counted some 80 million unique TCR beta chains across the 650 to 800 repertoires, and 9.5 million to 11 million of these chains were shared by at least two donors. A nearest-neighbor algorithm error-corrected the raw reads and collapsed the reads into unique sequences, merging closely related sequences to remove PCR and sequencing errors. Alignment of CDR3 sequences to IMGT reference sequences was used to assign V, D and J gene segments. For a sequence to be retained, a match of at least six nucleotides to both a V gene segment and a J gene segment was required. Rearrangements were classified as productive when the CDR3 lacked stop codons and remained in frame with V and J, and all other rearrangements were classified as non-productive. Following IMGT convention, CDR3 was defined as the stretch from the second conserved V-encoded cysteine up to the conserved J-encoded phenylalanine. In an earlier analysis of around 570 of the donors, sequences lacking an unambiguous match to a single V gene segment were excluded. An earlier analysis of fewer than 650 of the donors classified V segments as functional when productive rearrangements were above 56.7% and as segregating when the standard deviation between donors was above 5%. A statistical classification framework was built for diagnosing cytomegalovirus status from the catalog of TCR beta chain sequences. V and J gene assignment, in a later analysis, came from comparing TCR nucleotide sequences with IMGT/GENE-DB human TR gene sequences. The TCRdist pipeline was used in a later analysis to assign CDR3 sequences and most-parsimonious VDJ recombination scenarios. A later analysis defined each TCR beta chain by its CDR3 amino acid sequence plus V-gene family, and excluded reads lacking a unique V-gene family. To address suspected cross-contamination and a sequencing artifact, a later analysis removed 550 to 750 highly shared, low-generation-probability nucleotide sequences. A later analysis calculated a clonal expansion index for each public chain from normalized within-repertoire ranks of inferred template counts. Generation probabilities in a later analysis came from a VDJ recombination model fitted to out-of-frame rearrangements, and those results were checked against IGoR. A later analysis scored TCR-TCR, TCR-HLA and TCR-CMV co-occurrence with hypergeometric tests, applying a repertoire-size bias correction to TCR pairs. False discovery rates were estimated in a later analysis by permuting HLA or CMV assignments 20 times. In a later analysis, co-occurring TCRs were grouped using DBSCAN, and TCRdist sequence similarity was added for clustering within HLA-allele-positive subsets. Repertoires with fewer than 30,000 or more than 120,000 public chains were left out of co-occurrence clustering, as were roughly five repertoires with anomalous nucleotide sharing. The immuneACCESS repertoire file appears here via TCRdb, limited to in-frame rearrangements. These files lack a portion of the clones; in checked studies, under half of the deficit traces to unresolved V genes, and the cause of the others is not known. V and J calls and clone size are given by that table; D and trimming were obtained from the DNA. The sample data list 130,000 or so clones, and more than 80% of these were observed just once. The top ten hold about 1.8% of the sample.

The chain employs TRBV9 and TRBJ2-3, with TRBD1 matching 7 junction bases. The sample was PBMCs. This clonotype was sampled from a man aged 35-49 years in good health and CMV-seronegative. The nucleotides read TGTGCCAGCAGCGAGACAGGGTACACAGATACGCAGTATTTT. Its protein product is CASSETGYTDTQYF.